The entry below describes one TCR beta chain. There is no known antigen for this receptor. The record has no base qualities; no much larger clone is one base away. The immunoSEQ assay, a bias-controlled multiplex PCR with V- and J-specific primers, was used to amplify TCR beta CDR3 regions from genomic DNA. A second PCR step added a proprietary barcode and Illumina adapter sequences to the CDR3 amplicons. An Illumina MiSeq instrument was used for sequencing of the CDR3 libraries. As for how the authors treated the data: Export and quality control were done with immunoSEQ Analyzer 3.0, while downstream analyses used R Bioconductor and Immunarch. Only productive rearrangements in the normalized downsampled data set were used to calculate repertoire metrics. In the normalized cohort, a clonotype counted as pathologically expanded if the clonotype was larger than 5 templates. The Inverse Simpson Index served as the measure of repertoire diversity. To capture all clonotypes, CMV-specificity analyses were performed on the non-normalized data set. TCRdb re-hosts the immuneACCESS table, in-frame sequences only. Its copies lack some clones; in the studies checked, an unresolved V gene accounts for under half of them, and the cause for the rest is not known. The DNA was the basis for D and trimming; V, J and clone size are from that table. This sample is represented by thousands of clones; around 94% of them were singletons. The ten largest clones add up to 1% to 1.5% of the sample.

Including cysteine and phenylalanine, the CDR3 has 18 amino acids. Just the 54-base CDR3 DNA is kept, in frame starting at base 1. The data stem from a study of T cell clonotyping in hematopoietic cell transplantation listed by TCRdb under 2021. For the wider study: In the study, roughly 140 blood samples were gathered from 35 consecutive transplant recipients and their related donors. Patients were recruited between 2015 and early 2017 and followed until late 2020 or death.

Overall results and qualifications from the work: Just a small fraction of recipient repertoires overlapped with donor repertoires, and more than 97% appeared de novo at the given depth. Sample size was limited, and cells were not sorted, so CD4 and CD8 repertoire contributions could not be separated. Broader TCR repertoire diversity after transplant was predicted by Inverse Simpson Index values from donors and from recipients before transplant. After transplant, TCR diversity in recipients dropped, and pathologically expanded clonotypes increased progressively from day 30 to day 180.

According to the study, the label for this sample's time point signals: 30 days after allo-HCT. Blood samples were obtained from recipients approximately 28 days before transplant and at days 30, 100 and 180 after transplant. Nuclei Lysis Solution was used to extract genomic DNA from fresh or cryopreserved unfractionated peripheral blood mononuclear cells. This receptor was taken from a male patient between 60 and 69 years old who had an allogeneic stem cell transplant from an unrelated donor, so T cells may come from the graft donor. Some clones in this sample may be carry-over from other donors' samples. The specimen comprised peripheral blood mononuclear cells, sampled 30 days after allogeneic stem cell transplant. The chain links TRBV21-1 with TRBJ2-3; TRBD1, the table's D call, was not compared with the DNA. TRBV21-1 is deemed a pseudogene. The DNA is as follows: TGTGCCACCAACGAGGCATGTTTCTACAGGGGGGGCACAGATACGCAGTATTTT. Its translation reads: CATNEACFYRGGTDTQYF.